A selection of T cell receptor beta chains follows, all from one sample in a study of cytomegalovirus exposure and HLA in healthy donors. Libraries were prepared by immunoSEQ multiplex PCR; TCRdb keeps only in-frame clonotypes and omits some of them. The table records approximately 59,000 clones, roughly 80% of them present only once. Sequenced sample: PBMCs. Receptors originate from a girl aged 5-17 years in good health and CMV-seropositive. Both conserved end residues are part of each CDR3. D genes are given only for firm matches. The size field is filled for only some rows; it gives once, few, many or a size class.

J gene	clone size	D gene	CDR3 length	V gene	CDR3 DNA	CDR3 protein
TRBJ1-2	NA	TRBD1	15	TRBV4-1	TGCGCCAGCAGCCAAGTTGGGACAGGGAGAGGTGGCTACACCTTC	CASSQVGTGRGGYTF
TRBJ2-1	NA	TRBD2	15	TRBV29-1	TGCAGCGTCGCCGCACTAGCGGGAGTATCCAATGAGCAGTTCTTC	CSVAALAGVSNEQFF
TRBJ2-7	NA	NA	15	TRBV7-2	TGTGCCAGCAGCTTATCCCTTTGGGCAACCTACGAGCAGTACTTC	CASSLSLWATYEQYF
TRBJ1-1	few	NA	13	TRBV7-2	TGTGCCAGCAGCCCCCATTCGAACACTGAAGCTTTCTTT	CASSPHSNTEAFF
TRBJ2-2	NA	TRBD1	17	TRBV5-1	TGCGCCAGCAGCCTTATTGCCGGGACAGCGAACACCGGGGAGCTGTTTTTT	CASSLIAGTANTGELFF
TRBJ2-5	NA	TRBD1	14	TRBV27	TGTGCCAGCAGTCTGGACAGGGGAAGAGAGACCCAGTACTTC	CASSLDRGRETQYF
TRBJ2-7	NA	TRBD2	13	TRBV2	TGTGCCAGCAGTGGACTAGCGGGCTACGAGCAGTACTTC	CASSGLAGYEQYF
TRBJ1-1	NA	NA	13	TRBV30	TGTGCCTGGCAAGAGAGTATGAACACTGAAGCTTTCTTT	CAWQESMNTEAFF
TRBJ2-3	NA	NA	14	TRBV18	TGTGCCAGCTCCTCCGGGACTAGCACAGATACGCAGTATTTT	CASSSGTSTDTQYF
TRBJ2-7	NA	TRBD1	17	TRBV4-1	TGCGCCAGCAGCCAAGCCCCCAGGGGGAAGAATCCCTACGAGCAGTACTTC	CASSQAPRGKNPYEQYF
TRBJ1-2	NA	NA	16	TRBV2	TGTGCCAGCAGCCCACGAAGAGGAGACTTTAACTATGGCTACACCTTC	CASSPRRGDFNYGYTF
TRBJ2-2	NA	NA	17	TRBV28	TGTGCCAGCAGTTTAGTATCGGCGGAGCTGAACACCGGGGAGCTGTTTTTT	CASSLVSAELNTGELFF
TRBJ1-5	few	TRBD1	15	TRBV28	TGTGCCAGCAGCACCAATCAGGGGACAGATCAGCCCCAGCATTTT	CASSTNQGTDQPQHF
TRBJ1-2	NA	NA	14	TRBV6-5	TGTGCCAGCAGTCCCCTCTGGACAGACTATGGCTACACCTTC	CASSPLWTDYGYTF
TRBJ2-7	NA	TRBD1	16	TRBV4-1	TGCGCCAGCAGCCAGGGAGGGGGGACAGGGTGGGAAGAGCAGTACTTC	CASSQGGGTGWEEQYF
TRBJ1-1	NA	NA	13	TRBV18	TGTGCCAGCTCACCGGAACAGGGCACTGAAGCTTTCTTT	CASSPEQGTEAFF
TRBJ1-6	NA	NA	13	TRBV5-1	TGCGCCAGCAGGGGAGGGGGATGGTCACCCCTCCACTTT	CASRGGGWSPLHF
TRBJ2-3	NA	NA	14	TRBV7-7	TGTGCTAGCAGCTTAGGTTCCTCCACAGATACGCAGTATTTT	CASSLGSSTDTQYF
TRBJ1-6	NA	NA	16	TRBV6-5	TGTGCCAGCAGTTACAAAACGGGACACGTCTATTCACCCCTCCACTTT	CASSYKTGHVYSPLHF
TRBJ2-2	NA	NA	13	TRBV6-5	TGTGCCAGCAGTTCCCTCGGCACCGGGGAGCTGTTTTTT	CASSSLGTGELFF
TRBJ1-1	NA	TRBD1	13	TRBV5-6	TGTGCCAGCAGCCAGGCCAAGGGGGCTAAAGCTTTCTTT	CASSQAKGAKAFF
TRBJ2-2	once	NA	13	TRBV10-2	TGCGCCAGCGGCCCGGGGGACACCGGGGAGCTGTTTTTT	CASGPGDTGELFF